This T cell receptor (beta chain) was obtained from a study of cytomegalovirus exposure and HLA in healthy donors. A remark on this clone: What it binds is not known.

Broader study findings: Rarity held for most TCR sequences, but there were some public TCRs that occurred in many donors.

The CDR3 loop spans 16 amino acids. V lost 3 bases to trimming and J lost 2 bases; unmatched junction nucleotides: 6. Germline-derived CDR1 and CDR2 are SGHRS and YFSETQ. Vbeta (60) and Jbeta (13) primers were used in the PCR. Profiled with immunoSEQ multiplex PCR; TCRdb holds only in-frame clones, not every one. Its clone listing holds tens of thousands of clones. The chain recombines TRBV5-1 with TRBJ2-3; TRBD2 matches 10 bases. The sequenced sample consisted of PBMCs. The receptor comes from a man in his forties in good health and CMV-seropositive. The CDR3 protein is CASSSGLAENTDTQYF. CDR3 bases: TGCGCCAGCAGCTCCGGACTAGCGGAAAACACAGATACGCAGTATTTT.